The rows below give T cell receptor beta chains drawn from one sample of a study of cytomegalovirus exposure and HLA in healthy donors. Produced via immunoSEQ multiplex PCR; TCRdb's table is partial and in-frame only. The sample consists of approximately 140,000 clones, roughly nine tenths of them appearing once. The sample consisted of PBMCs. These receptors originate from a man younger than 35 in good health and CMV-seronegative. Each CDR3 is given with its conserved first and last residue. D genes are given only for firm matches. The size of a clone is reported for some rows only, either as once, few or many, or as a class for expanded clones.

>TRBV19|TRBJ1-4|.|15|.
TGTGCCAGTAGTATAGGGGACACCTTTAATGAAAAACTGTTTTTT
CASSIGDTFNEKLFF
>TRBV12-5|TRBJ2-1|once|16|.
TGTGCTAGTGGTTTAGTTAGGGGCTCCGACTACAATGAGCAGTTCTTC
CASGLVRGSDYNEQFF
>TRBV18|TRBJ2-5|.|15|.
TGTGCCAGCTCACCACCCAGAGCGGTCGGGGAGACCCAGTACTTC
CASSPPRAVGETQYF
>TRBV6-5|TRBJ2-2|.|15|.
TGTGCCAGCAGTTACTCGGGGGCAGGGACCGGGGAGCTGTTTTTT
CASSYSGAGTGELFF
>TRBV27|TRBJ2-5|.|13|TRBD1
TGTGCCAGCAGTTTATCAGGGGGCAAGACCCAGTACTTC
CASSLSGGKTQYF
>TRBV7-2|TRBJ1-1|.|14|.
TGTGCCAGCAGCTTGACTGAGCTGGGCACTGAAGCTTTCTTT
CASSLTELGTEAFF
>TRBV18|TRBJ1-1|once|14|.
TGTGCCAGCTCACTCCATGGAGGGAACACTGAAGCTTTCTTT
CASSLHGGNTEAFF
>TRBV28|TRBJ1-5|.|19|.
TGTGCCAGCAGCTGGACCTGGGGCGAAGTCAGCAGTAGCAATCAGCCCCAGCATTTT
CASSWTWGEVSSSNQPQHF
>TRBV5-1|TRBJ2-7|.|15|TRBD2
TGCGCCAGCAGCTTGGTGAGCGGGGGGGCCTACGAGCAGTACTTC
CASSLVSGGAYEQYF
>TRBV10-3|TRBJ1-5|.|14|TRBD1
TGTGCCATCAGCACACAGGGGGCCAATCAGCCCCAGCATTTT
CAISTQGANQPQHF
>TRBV28|TRBJ1-4|few|17|TRBD1
TGTGCCAGCAGTTCCGGGACAGGGTACTCAACTAATGAAAAACTGTTTTTT
CASSSGTGYSTNEKLFF
>TRBV25-1|TRBJ2-5|.|15|TRBD2
TGTGCCAGCAGATACTCTAGCGGGGGTCAAGAGACCCAGTACTTC
CASRYSSGGQETQYF
>TRBV10-3|TRBJ2-2|.|13|TRBD1
TGTGCCATAGGACAGGGTGGCACCGGGGAGCTGTTTTTT
CAIGQGGTGELFF
>TRBV28|TRBJ1-5|few|15|TRBD1
TGTGCCAGCAGTTTGGGGACAGGGGGTAATCAGCCCCAGCATTTT
CASSLGTGGNQPQHF
>TRBV4-1|TRBJ2-2|.|17|.
TGCGCCAGCAGCCTGCCTAGTACGGGGACAAACACCGGGGAGCTGTTTTTT
CASSLPSTGTNTGELFF
>TRBV7-8|TRBJ1-1|.|15|.
TGTGCCAGCAGCCTAGGAACAGGGTGGAACACTGAAGCTTTCTTT
CASSLGTGWNTEAFF
>TRBV29-1|TRBJ1-1|.|15|TRBD1
TGCAGCGTTCCACCGACAGGGACCCAGGACACTGAAGCTTTCTTT
CSVPPTGTQDTEAFF
>TRBV6-1|TRBJ2-3|.|14|.
TGTGCCAGCAGTGAAGTAGGGGTCTCAGATACGCAGTATTTT
CASSEVGVSDTQYF
>TRBV11-2|TRBJ1-6|.|15|TRBD1
TGTGCCAGCAGCTTAGAAGGGACAGGGTTTTCACCCCTCCACTTT
CASSLEGTGFSPLHF
>TRBV5-6|TRBJ2-1|.|15|TRBD1
TGTGCCAGCACCCTCGACAGGGAGACCTACAATGAGCAGTTCTTC
CASTLDRETYNEQFF
>TRBV20-1|TRBJ2-7|.|11|TRBD1
TGCAGTGCCAGCAGGGGGTACGAGCAGTACTTC
CSASRGYEQYF
>TRBV29-1|TRBJ1-1|once|14|.
TGCAGCGTTGAGGGCCGGGGCGGGAAGGCTGAAGCTTTCTTT
CSVEGRGGKAEAFF
>TRBV7-2|TRBJ1-1|.|13|TRBD1
TGTGCCAGCAGCCCAGGGGGTTACACTGAAGCTTTCTTT
CASSPGGYTEAFF
>TRBV28|TRBJ2-2|.|14|.
TGTGCCAGCAGTACCCTGGGCTACACCGGGGAGCTGTTTTTT
CASSTLGYTGELFF
>TRBV10-3|TRBJ1-5|.|15|.
TGTGCCATCAGTGAGTCGACGGGGGACAATCAGCCCCAGCATTTT
CAISESTGDNQPQHF
>TRBV19|TRBJ1-2|.|15|TRBD1
TGTGCCAGTAGTGAAACAGGGGGACCCGCCTATGGCTACACCTTC
CASSETGGPAYGYTF
>TRBV6-5|TRBJ2-7|.|15|TRBD1
TGTGCCAGCAGTTACCTGGCAGGGGGTACCTACGAGCAGTACTTC
CASSYLAGGTYEQYF
>TRBV27|TRBJ1-3|.|15|TRBD1
TGTGCCAGCAGTTTAGGACAGGGGGCAGGAAACACCATATATTTT
CASSLGQGAGNTIYF
>TRBV6-6|TRBJ2-2|.|16|.
TGTGCCAGCAGTTACACAGCCCCGACAGGACAAGGGGAGCTGTTTTTT
CASSYTAPTGQGELFF
>TRBV11-2|TRBJ1-2|once|15|TRBD1
TGTGCCAGCAGCTCCTCAGACAGGGCCCCTAGGGGCTACACCTTC
CASSSSDRAPRGYTF
>TRBV5-5|TRBJ1-1|.|15|.
TGTGCCAGCAGCCCGAGGAACCGAGGCGCGGCTGAAGCTTTCTTT
CASSPRNRGAAEAFF
>TRBV19|TRBJ1-5|.|13|.
TGTGCCAGTAGTACACAGGGCAATCAGCCCCAGCATTTT
CASSTQGNQPQHF
>TRBV5-4|TRBJ2-7|.|12|.
TGTGCCAGCAAGGGGCTACCGGGCGAGCAGTACTTC
CASKGLPGEQYF
>TRBV7-2|TRBJ1-4|.|15|.
TGTGCCAGCAGCTCCACAGGGTACACTAATGAAAAACTGTTTTTT
CASSSTGYTNEKLFF
>TRBV5-6|TRBJ2-3|.|16|TRBD1
TGTGCCAGCAGCCCCTTCGGACAGGTTCCCACAGATACGCAGTATTTT
CASSPFGQVPTDTQYF
>TRBV7-9|TRBJ2-1|.|16|TRBD2
TGTGCCAGCAGCGGGACTAGAATCCCCACCGTCAATGAGCAGTTCTTC
CASSGTRIPTVNEQFF
>TRBV30|TRBJ2-2|.|12|.
TGTGCCTCTATTCTCGACACCGGGGAGCTGTTTTTT
CASILDTGELFF
>TRBV6-1|TRBJ2-5|.|13|.
TGTGCCAGCAGTGAAGCGCAGTGGGAGACCCAGTACTTC
CASSEAQWETQYF
>TRBV7-9|TRBJ2-7|.|14|TRBD1
TGTGCCAGCAGCTTCGGACAGGGGTTTAACGAGCAGTACTTC
CASSFGQGFNEQYF
>TRBV4-2|TRBJ2-1|.|16|.
TGTGCCAGCAGCCAAGAGTCTAGCCCCTCCTACAATGAGCAGTTCTTC
CASSQESSPSYNEQFF
>TRBV18|TRBJ1-2|.|13|.
TGTGCCAGCTCACCTTCCCGCGATTATGGCTACACCTTC
CASSPSRDYGYTF
>TRBV28|TRBJ1-3|.|17|TRBD1
TGTGCCAGCAGTTTACCCGGGACAGGGTGGAGTGGAAACACCATATATTTT
CASSLPGTGWSGNTIYF
>TRBV27|TRBJ1-5|.|17|.
TGTGCCAGCAGACCTAGCCCCGGGAGACGGAGCAATCAGCCCCAGCATTTT
CASRPSPGRRSNQPQHF
>TRBV7-6|TRBJ2-5|.|17|TRBD1
TGTGCCAGCAGCTTAGAGTTGGCAGGGGACAGCAGAGAGACCCAGTACTTC
CASSLELAGDSRETQYF
>TRBV4-2|TRBJ1-5|few|12|TRBD1
TGTGCCAGCAGCCATGCACAGGGGGCCCAGCATTTT
CASSHAQGAQHF
>TRBV4-1|TRBJ2-5|.|15|TRBD1
TGCGCCAGCAGCCAAGGACACAGGGGAGAAGAGACCCAGTACTTC
CASSQGHRGEETQYF
>TRBV2|TRBJ2-5|.|15|.
TGTGCCAGCAGTGAAGCAAGGAAAGGGGGAGTGACCCAGTACTTC
CASSEARKGGVTQYF
>TRBV7-9|TRBJ2-7|.|15|.
TGTGCCAGCAGCCAACATAACAATCCCTCCTACGAGCAGTACTTC
CASSQHNNPSYEQYF
>TRBV19|TRBJ2-1|.|19|TRBD2
TGTGCCAGTAGTATACCGGGACTAGCGGGTGTAAGCTCCTACAATGAGCAGTTCTTC
CASSIPGLAGVSSYNEQFF
>TRBV7-9|TRBJ2-5|.|13|.
TGTGCCAGCAGCCGAACGGTCCAAGAGACCCAGTACTTC
CASSRTVQETQYF
>TRBV18|TRBJ2-7|.|16|TRBD1
TGTGCCAGCTCACCTGGACAGGGAACGACATACTACGAGCAGTACTTC
CASSPGQGTTYYEQYF
>TRBV5-1|TRBJ2-3|.|15|TRBD1
TGCGCCAGCAGAGGGGAAGGACAGGCCCCAGATACGCAGTATTTT
CASRGEGQAPDTQYF
>TRBV15|TRBJ1-2|.|15|.
TGTGCCACCAAGCCAGACAGCAACTCCAACCGTGGCTACACCTTC
CATKPDSNSNRGYTF
>TRBV7-9|TRBJ2-7|.|14|.
TGTGCCAGCAGCTTAGCTGAGACAGCCTACGAGCAGTACTTC
CASSLAETAYEQYF
>TRBV7-9|TRBJ1-5|.|14|TRBD1
TGTGCCAGCAGTCCAACAGGGGCAAATCAGCCCCAGCATTTT
CASSPTGANQPQHF
>TRBV4-3|TRBJ2-1|.|16|TRBD1
TGCGCCAGCAGCCAAGATGGACAGGGGGCCTACAATGAGCAGTTCTTC
CASSQDGQGAYNEQFF
>TRBV18|TRBJ1-1|.|14|.
TGTGCCAGCTCACCACAGGGGGGGGACACTGAAGCTTTCTTT
CASSPQGGDTEAFF
>TRBV4-1|TRBJ2-1|.|16|.
TGCGCCAGCAGCCAAGTGGGGGCTCGAGTCTACAATGAGCAGTTCTTC
CASSQVGARVYNEQFF
>TRBV14|TRBJ2-7|.|12|.
TGTGCCAGCAGCCTCGTCAGGAACGAGCAGTACTTC
CASSLVRNEQYF
>TRBV4-1|TRBJ2-1|few|13|.
TGCGCCAGCAGCCAAGATCGCGGGTGGACGAGGTTCTTC
CASSQDRGWTRFF